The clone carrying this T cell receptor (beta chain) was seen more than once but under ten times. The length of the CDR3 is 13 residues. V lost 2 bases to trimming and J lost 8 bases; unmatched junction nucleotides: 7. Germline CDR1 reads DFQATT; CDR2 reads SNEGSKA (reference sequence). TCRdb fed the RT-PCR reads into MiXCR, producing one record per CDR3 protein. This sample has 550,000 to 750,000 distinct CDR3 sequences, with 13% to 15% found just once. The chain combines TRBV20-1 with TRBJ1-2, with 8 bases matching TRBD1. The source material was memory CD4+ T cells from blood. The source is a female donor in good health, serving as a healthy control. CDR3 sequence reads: CSARQGAMGGYTF. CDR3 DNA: TGCAGTGCTAGACAGGGGGCTATGGGGGGCTACACCTTC.